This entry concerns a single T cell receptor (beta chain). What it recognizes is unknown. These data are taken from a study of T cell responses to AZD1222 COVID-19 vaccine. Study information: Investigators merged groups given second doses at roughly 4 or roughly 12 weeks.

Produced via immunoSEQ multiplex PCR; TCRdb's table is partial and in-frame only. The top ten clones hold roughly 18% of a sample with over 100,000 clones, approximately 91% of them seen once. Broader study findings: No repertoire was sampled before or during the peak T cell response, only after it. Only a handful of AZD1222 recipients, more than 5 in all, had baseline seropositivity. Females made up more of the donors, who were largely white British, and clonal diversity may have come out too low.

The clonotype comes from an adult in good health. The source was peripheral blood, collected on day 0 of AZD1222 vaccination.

The CDR3 bases are TGTGCCAGCAGCCCCCGGGCGGAGGGGAATTCACCCCTCCACTTT. This encodes CASSPRAEGNSPLHF. This chain uses TRBV9 with TRBJ1-6; tentative D call: TRBD1 (5 bases). Trimming removed 4 bases from V and 7 bases from J, with 15 bases in between. Per germline, CDR1 SGDLS and CDR2 YYNGEE. The CDR3 is 15 residues long.